The 10 T cell receptor beta chains below come from one sample, sequenced in a study of regulatory T cells in long-lasting Graves disease. For TCR beta, libraries came from iRepertoire HTBI primers and Arm-PCR of CDR3 regions. TCRdb re-analysed the multiplex PCR reads in MiXCR, keeping a single row per CDR3 protein. Here the sample spans 250,000 to 400,000 distinct CDR3 sequences, over 15% being singletons. Time point defined: newly diagnosed GD, antithyroid drugs for less than 3 months. PBMCs provided the RNA from which the TCR library was made. The material was peripheral blood mononuclear cells (PBMCs), obtained at new diagnosis, from a patient treated with antithyroid drugs. Receptor source: a female donor with Graves disease.

This clonotype was detected once. J is TRBJ1-2 and V is TRBV28, with D perhaps TRBD1 (5 bases). Germline CDR1 and CDR2: MDHEN and SYDVKM. V lost 6 bases and J 2 bases, leaving 16 bases between the germline ends. This CDR3 has 15 residues. For the CDR3, the DNA is TGTGCCAGCAGATACCAGGGAGACGGGAACTATGGCTACACCTTC. Protein: CASRYQGDGNYGYTF.

There are many counts of this clonotype. The genes are TRBV30 and TRBJ1-5; tentative D call: TRBD1 (5 bases). Trimming shortened V by 3 bases and J by 3 bases, and 12 bases separated the two germline ends. Germline V gene lookup returns CDR1 GTSNPN and CDR2 SVGIG (reference sequence). The CDR3 extends over 14 amino acids. The CDR3 here is CAWSGGGDNQPQHF. CDR3 DNA: TGTGCCTGGAGCGGGGGTGGGGACAATCAGCCCCAGCATTTT.

The chain uses TRBV12-3 or TRBV12-4 and TRBJ2-1; no clear D gene. Trimming shortened V by 3 bases and J by 8 bases, and 20 bases separated the two germline ends. This CDR3 region has 16 residues. The CDR3 is CASSFSGPRNTDEQFF. CDR3 DNA: TGTGCCAGCAGTTTTTCCGGGCCCCGAAACACCGATGAGCAGTTCTTC.

The rearrangement joins TRBV20-1 to TRBJ2-5, with D possibly being TRBD1 or TRBD2 (6 bases each). Germline V gene lookup returns CDR1 DFQATT and CDR2 SNEGSKA (reference sequence). There are 20 residues in the CDR3. Between the trimmed V and J ends, which lost 0 bases and 4 bases, there was a span of 30 bases. The CDR3 bases are TGCAGTGCTAGAGATTTGGAGGTTCGTCCGTGGGGGGCCCAAGGAGAGACCCAGTACTTC. This encodes CSARDLEVRPWGAQGETQYF.

The chain employs TRBV7-2 and TRBJ2-5; D gene uncertain. The germline V and J ends were trimmed by 3 bases and 5 bases, with 10 bases remaining between them. The CDR3 spans 13 residues. Germline CDR1 and CDR2: SGHTA and FQGNSA. The CDR3: CASSFGRAETQYF. The CDR3 DNA reads TGTGCCAGCAGCTTTGGCAGAGCGGAGACCCAGTACTTC.

The V and J genes are TRBV19 and TRBJ2-2; 8 nucleotides agree with TRBD1. J lost 7 bases, V lost 7 bases, and 8 bases had no gene match. Germline CDR1 reads LNHDA; CDR2 reads SQIVND (reference sequence). The CDR3 is 14 amino acids. The DNA of the CDR3 is TGTGCCAGTATCTCAGGGGGCGCGGTCGGGGAGCTGTTTTTT. The encoded protein is CASISGGAVGELFF. The whole variable domain, remainder taken from reference TRBV19 and TRBJ2-2, is DGGITQSPKYLFRKEGQNVTLSCEQNLNHDAMYWYRQDPGQGLRLIYYSQIVNDFQKGDIAEGYSVSREKKESFPLTVTSAQKNPTAFYLCASISGGAVGELFFGEGSRLTVL.

The rearrangement joins TRBV11-1 to TRBJ2-1; 9 bases match TRBD2. This CDR3 is built from 15 residues. J was trimmed by 6 bases and V by 3 bases; bases with no gene match: 6. CDR1 is SGHAT and CDR2 is FQDESV in the germline V gene (reference sequence). The CDR3 loop is CASSFPSGNFNEQFF. As DNA, the CDR3 is TGTGCCAGCAGCTTCCCTAGCGGGAACTTCAATGAGCAGTTCTTC. The whole variable domain, filled in from reference TRBV11-1 and TRBJ2-1, reads EAEVAQSPRYKITEKSQAVAFWCDPISGHATLYWYRQILGQGPELLVQFQDESVVDDSQLPKDRFSAERLKGVDSTLKIQPAELGDSAMYLCASSFPSGNFNEQFFGPGTRLTVL.

The CDR3 loop is CASSYSTEGSPETQYF. In DNA, the CDR3 is TGTGCCAGCAGTTACTCGACCGAGGGGTCCCCAGAGACCCAGTACTTC. The chain is built from TRBV6-2 or TRBV6-3 and TRBJ2-5; D is perhaps TRBD1 or TRBD2 (5 bases each). The CDR3 contains 16 residues. Trimming removed 0 bases from V and 4 bases from J, with 15 bases in between. Germline CDR1 is MNHEY and CDR2 is SVGEGT.

The count of this clonotype is one. This chain connects TRBV30 to TRBJ2-7, with 8 bases that match TRBD1. The germline V gene has CDR1 GTSNPN and CDR2 SVGIG (reference sequence). The CDR3 spans 14 residues. V lost 0 bases to trimming and J lost 3 bases; unmatched junction nucleotides: 4. CDR3 in amino acids: CAWSVWTGFYEQYF. CDR3 sequence (DNA): TGTGCCTGGAGTGTCTGGACAGGGTTCTACGAGCAGTACTTC.

In this sample, this clonotype turned up many times. The rearrangement uses TRBV28 and TRBJ1-5, with no clear D. CDR3 length: 13 amino acids. CDR1 MDHEN and CDR2 SYDVKM come from the germline V gene. With 2 bases removed from V and 3 bases from J, the gap between germline ends came to 5 bases. The CDR3 nucleotides read TGTGCCAGCAGTTTAACAGTCAATCAGCCCCAGCATTTT. Its protein is CASSLTVNQPQHF.